This is a list of T cell receptor beta chains from one sample in a study of identical twins. MiXCR was run by TCRdb on the 5' RACE reads, yielding one entry per CDR3 protein. The sample shows around 490,000 distinct CDR3 sequences, 13% to 15% of them seen only once. The data also belong to a second study, concerning yellow fever vaccine responses in identical twins.

Sequenced sample: CD4+ T cells sorted from blood. The receptors stem from a woman younger than 30 in good health. Both conserved end residues are part of each CDR3. Each record gives: V gene, J gene, CDR3 protein.

TRBV29-1	TRBJ2-2	CSVGPGTGVTGELFF
TRBV5-1	TRBJ2-5	CASSSGEYQETQYF
TRBV29-1	TRBJ1-2	CSARDSLTGYGYTF
TRBV5-1	TRBJ1-1	CASSPRPGTEAFF
TRBV10-1	TRBJ2-7	CASSDSGRAPYEQYF
TRBV28	TRBJ2-1	CASSLYTSGYNEQFF
TRBV6-5	TRBJ1-6	CASSWRTNSPLHF
TRBV12-5	TRBJ2-1	CASGSQGLSYNEQFF
TRBV10-3	TRBJ2-7	CATTLTLDYEQYF
TRBV7-2	TRBJ2-1	CASSARQGQDEQFF
TRBV15	TRBJ1-6	CATSRDVTSQWSSYNSPLHF
TRBV15	TRBJ2-3	CATKADRGRVDTQYF
TRBV25-1	TRBJ1-2	CASSDVGRGYTF
TRBV7-3	TRBJ2-3	CASSPRLAGGLGNTQYF
TRBV5-1	TRBJ1-5	CASSLGDLSQPQHF
TRBV7-9	TRBJ1-1	CASSSQGQEAFF
TRBV28	TRBJ2-3	CASRGQQPRTQYF
TRBV20-1	TRBJ2-1	CSARAWSSSYNEQFF
TRBV12-3/TRBV12-4	TRBJ2-2	CASSQGQGGAAGELFF
TRBV20-1	TRBJ2-3	CSAKGRGGDTQYF
TRBV7-2	TRBJ1-2	CASSRQGSANYGYTF
TRBV7-8	TRBJ2-4	CASSFEGLAGAKNIQYF
TRBV7-2	TRBJ2-6	CASSLAGFGANVLTF
TRBV12-3/TRBV12-4	TRBJ2-3	CASSQQRVGPDTQYF
TRBV7-9	TRBJ2-5	CASSSTNPGPVLETQYF
TRBV5-1	TRBJ2-3	CASSRDPGQITDTQYF
TRBV5-1	TRBJ1-1	CASSLDPGVAEAFF
TRBV5-4	TRBJ1-1	CASALWGYTEAFF
TRBV4-1	TRBJ1-1	CASSQDLNRDNTEAFF
TRBV2	TRBJ2-4	CASSELSATSGSQYF
TRBV24-1	TRBJ2-1	CATSGGTSRYNEQFF
TRBV10-3	TRBJ2-5	CAIGTSGRETQYF
TRBV11-2	TRBJ1-2	CASSLGQVDYGYTF
TRBV5-1	TRBJ1-5	CASSLDSNQPQHF
TRBV5-5	TRBJ2-4	CASRRTGQNIQYF
TRBV5-1	TRBJ1-1	CASSSPRDRSLMNTEAFF
TRBV15	TRBJ2-1	CATSRVGEQFF
TRBV25-1	TRBJ1-2	CASSDPGQGSYGYTF
TRBV29-1	TRBJ1-6	CSVRQVPNSPLHF
TRBV2	TRBJ2-5	CASKGELQETQYF
TRBV19	TRBJ2-7	CASSHQDYEQYF